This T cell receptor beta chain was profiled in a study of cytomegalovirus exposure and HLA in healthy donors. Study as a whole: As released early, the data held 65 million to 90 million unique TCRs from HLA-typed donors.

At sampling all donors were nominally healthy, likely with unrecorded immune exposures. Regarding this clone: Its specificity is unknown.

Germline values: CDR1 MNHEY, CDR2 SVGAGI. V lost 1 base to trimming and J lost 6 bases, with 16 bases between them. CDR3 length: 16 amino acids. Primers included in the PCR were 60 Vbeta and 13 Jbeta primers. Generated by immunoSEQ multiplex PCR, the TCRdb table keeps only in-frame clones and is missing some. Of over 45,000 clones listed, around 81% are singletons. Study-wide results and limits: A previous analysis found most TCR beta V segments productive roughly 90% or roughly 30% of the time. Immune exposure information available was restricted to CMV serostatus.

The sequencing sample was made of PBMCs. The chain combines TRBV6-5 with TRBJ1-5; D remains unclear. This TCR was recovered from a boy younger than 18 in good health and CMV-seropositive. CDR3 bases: TGTGCCAGCAGTTACTACGGACTTAATTCTGGTCAGCCCCAGCATTTT. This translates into CASSYYGLNSGQPQHF.